One TCR beta chain is described in this entry. The clone's antigen remains unknown. The record has no base qualities; no much larger clone is one base away. This record belongs to a study of cytomegalovirus exposure and HLA in healthy donors (dated by TCRdb to the late 2010s). Study-level background: An earlier analysis of roughly 570 of the donors reported approximately 300 Gb of sequence data and 95 million to 130 million unique TCR beta sequences obtained from approximately 180 million T cells. HLA typing covered class I and class II loci at four-digit resolution. To predict cytomegalovirus infection status, the study combined high-throughput TCR immunosequencing, statistical association of individual TCRs with disease status, and machine learning. A later analysis re-examined previously published TCR beta repertoires from roughly 650 donors and added high-resolution HLA genotyping to investigate patterns of TCR occurrence. The study aimed to test whether cataloging public T cell receptors could reveal signatures of past pathogen exposure. About 5 DR-DQ haplotypes were handled as single units for association and clustering, since linkage in the cohort was strong. About 300 gigabases of sequencing data and 78 million or so unique TCR sequences were included in an early release covering about 700 HLA-typed donors. The genetic ancestry cluster associated with self-reported Caucasian donors included roughly four fifths of the 300 to 450 genotyped donors. The study profiled the T cell repertoires of under 700 subjects by immunosequencing and related them to cytomegalovirus serostatus. Every repertoire in the discovery cohort had been generated on one and the same sequencing platform. The later analysis used no new phenotypic data to find candidate immune exposures, relying instead on TCR beta sequences and their occurrence across donors. Alongside the repertoire data, information on donor age, sex, ethnicity and CMV serostatus was compiled. The number of donors typed differed by locus, with roughly 629-640 for A, B, C, DRB1 and DQB1, roughly 520 for DQA1, 606 for DPA1, and 472 for DPB1. Along with the approximately 700-subject first cohort, a separate validation cohort of approximately 110 different subjects was used. An earlier analysis of 450 to 750 of the donors used high-throughput TCR beta sequencing to judge whether each TCR beta V gene segment behaved as functional or pseudogenic. Across around 400 genotyped donors of the cohort, an average of roughly 250,000 unique TCR beta nucleotide sequences per donor were sequenced, and about a sixth of those sequences were non-productive. A later genetic analysis used genome-wide SNP genotypes for about 60% of the roughly 670 donors, treating that subset as a discovery cohort. Paper-wide results and their limitations: Immune exposure information for the cohort was limited to CMV serostatus. A further reported finding was that TCR beta sequences accurately predicted the HLA-A and HLA-B alleles for most subjects in the first cohort. Linkage disequilibrium might explain the correlated functional status among segregating V segments, but an unknown experimental factor could not be excluded. The authors suggested that the approach could potentially be extended to other disease states and immunological phenotypes. While some public TCRs were present in many individuals, most TCR sequences turned up only very rarely across donors. According to a later analysis, most CMV-associated TCR beta chains appeared to be HLA-restricted, and the HLA associations seemed to be driven largely by CMV exposure. A few of the identified cytomegalovirus-associated TCR beta chains were confirmed in vitro to be specific for cytomegalovirus antigens. A total of around 150 TCR beta chains were listed by the study as associated with cytomegalovirus. A later genetic analysis reported fewer N-insertions in productive TCRs among donors in an Asian-associated ancestry cluster than the roughly 670-donor mean. The classifier was reported to diagnose cytomegalovirus status with high specificity and sensitivity in both the original and validation cohorts. The cohort was sequenced for TCR beta chains only, and without alpha or paired-chain data the features that could be detected were limited. In an earlier analysis of about 550 of the donors, most TCR beta V segments were observed in productive rearrangements about 87% or about 30% of the time, broadly matching IMGT annotations. At a false discovery rate of 0.05, a later analysis linked roughly 17,000 TCR beta sequences to specific HLA alleles. Assigning TCR associations to individual alleles was difficult when HLA alleles, especially DR and DQ, strongly co-occurred. Because counts were too low, around 17 rarely observed V segments, including chromosome 9 orphons, were left out of the earlier analysis of some 600 of the donors. A later analysis reported that several top co-occurrence clusters appeared linked to parvovirus B19, influenza, CMV and Epstein-Barr virus. A later analysis found that TCR association rates varied across HLA loci, with DRB1 alleles showing the most associated TCRs and HLA-C alleles the fewest. Roughly uniform sequencing depth across donors was assumed in presence/absence analyses, although this assumption may not hold. A later analysis found that HLA-associated TCR beta chains were more clonally expanded and had lower generation probabilities than equally common non-associated chains. A cluster of highly shared sequence variants was judged likely to represent a technical artifact of the sequencing pipeline. In a later genetic analysis, a missense DCLRE1C variant was associated with V-gene and J-gene trimming of TCR beta chains, and the association was replicated in an independent cohort. Some IMGT-functional V segments, including TRBV6-2 and TRBV6-3, could not be told apart with the 87-base-pair reads, so those segments were excluded. HLA typing was unavailable for some donors at each locus, so association tests used only the typed subset.

CDR1 and CDR2 (PRHDT, FYEKMQ) derive from the germline V gene (reference sequence). The CDR3 holds 13 amino acids from the cysteine to the phenylalanine. Only the CDR3 region is kept as DNA, spanning 39 bases read in frame from base 1. V is cut by 11 bases and J by 0 bases, and the space between the germline ends is 11 bases. In total, 500 to 700 healthy bone marrow donors made up the cohort. At the time of sampling, every cohort member was nominally healthy, though immune exposures that went unrecorded were likely present. The donor was CMV seropositive and belonged to the group of 250 to 350 seropositive cohort members. A peripheral blood sample was provided by each donor, and peripheral blood mononuclear cells were used for TCR beta sequencing. Genomic DNA was extracted from the blood cell samples with the Qiagen DNeasy Blood Extraction Kit. Libraries were prepared through the immunoSEQ multiplex PCR assay. For the multiplex PCR, a mixture combining 60 forward primers for TCR Vbeta segments and 13 reverse primers for TCR Jbeta segments was used. A multiplex PCR assay on genomic DNA amplified the CDR3 region of rearranged TCR beta genes. The Illumina HiSeq System was used to sequence the amplified TCR beta libraries as 87-base-pair reads. The original methods were these. A later analysis tallied 75 million to 95 million unique TCR beta chains across the 666 repertoires, and about 12 million of those chains were shared by two or more donors. To remove PCR and sequencing errors, raw reads were error-corrected and collapsed into unique sequences using a nearest-neighbor algorithm that merged closely related sequences. V, D and J gene segments were assigned by aligning CDR3 sequences to IMGT reference sequences. Each retained sequence needed at least a six-nucleotide match to both a V gene segment and a J gene segment. Rearrangements were classified as productive when the CDR3 lacked stop codons and remained in frame with V and J, and all other rearrangements were classified as non-productive. CDR3 was defined by IMGT convention, running from the second conserved V-encoded cysteine to the conserved J-encoded phenylalanine. The earlier analysis of about 620 of the donors excluded sequences that lacked an unambiguous match to a single V gene segment. An earlier analysis of 500 to 700 of the donors classified V segments as functional when productive rearrangements were above 56.7% and as segregating when the standard deviation between donors was above 5%. A statistical classification framework was built for diagnosing cytomegalovirus status from the catalog of TCR beta chain sequences. In a later analysis, V and J genes were assigned by comparing TCR nucleotide sequences against IMGT/GENE-DB human TR gene sequences. In a later analysis, CDR3 sequences and most-parsimonious VDJ recombination scenarios were assigned using the TCRdist pipeline. In a later analysis, every TCR beta chain was defined by the combination of its CDR3 amino acid sequence and its V-gene family, and reads without a unique V-gene family were dropped. A later analysis removed over 500 highly shared, low-generation-probability nucleotide sequences to deal with suspected cross-contamination and a sequencing artifact. A later analysis calculated a clonal expansion index for each public chain from normalized within-repertoire ranks of inferred template counts. In a later analysis, generation probabilities were computed using a VDJ recombination model fitted to out-of-frame rearrangements, and the results were checked against IGoR. In a later analysis, hypergeometric tests were used to score TCR-TCR, TCR-HLA and TCR-CMV co-occurrence, with a repertoire-size bias correction applied to TCR pairs. In a later analysis, false discovery rates were estimated by permuting HLA or CMV assignments 20 times. In a later analysis, co-occurring TCRs were grouped using DBSCAN, and TCRdist sequence similarity was added for clustering within HLA-allele-positive subsets. Repertoires with fewer than 30,000 or more than 120,000 public chains were left out of co-occurrence clustering, as were five repertoires with anomalous nucleotide sharing. The table comes from immuneACCESS by way of TCRdb, which keeps in-frame sequences with V and J called. Part of the clones is missing from these tables; in studies checked, under half for an unresolved V gene and the rest for unknown reasons. That table gives V, J and clone size, and the DNA gave D and trimming. The table for this sample lists about 140,000 clones; 70% to 85% of them were counted only once. Together, the top ten hold roughly 10% of the sample.

The TCR comes from a woman aged 60-75 years in good health and CMV-seropositive. Sequences were obtained from PBMCs. The V and J segments used are TRBV13 and TRBJ1-3; no D gene call is confident. The bases are TGTGCCTTCCGTAGGAGCTCTGGAAACACCATATATTTT. Its protein is CAFRRSSGNTIYF.